A selection of T cell receptor beta chains follows, all from one sample in a study of post-analysis software for immune sequencing data. TCRdb analysed the PCR reads with MiXCR anew, one entry per CDR3 protein. The repertoire has hundreds of thousands of distinct CDR3 sequences, 55% to 60% of them found once; the top ten carry approximately 11%. The sequenced sample was blood. The receptors come from a girl aged 2-10 years with multiple sclerosis. Each CDR3 is given with its conserved first and last residue. The D gene is left open where the match is weak. Only part of the rows carry a size: once, few, many, or a class if the clone is expanded.

>.|TRBV7-9|TRBJ2-1|few
CASNFLPSSYNEQFF
TGTGCCAGCAATTTCCTCCCTAGCTCCTACAATGAGCAGTTCTTC
>TRBD2|TRBV6-2/TRBV6-3|TRBJ2-7|.
CASTPWGLAASYEQYF
TGTGCCAGCACCCCATGGGGACTAGCCGCCTCCTACGAGCAGTACTTC
>TRBD2|TRBV7-2|TRBJ2-1|once
CASRGGGKGNEQFF
TGTGCCAGCAGGGGCGGGGGTAAAGGAAATGAGCAGTTCTTC
>.|TRBV7-2|TRBJ1-2|few
CASSLPQIYGYTF
TGTGCCAGCAGCTTACCCCAGATTTATGGCTACACCTTC
>.|TRBV7-6|TRBJ2-1|.
CASSLAAQDGEQFF
TGTGCCAGCAGCTTAGCAGCTCAGGACGGTGAGCAGTTCTTC
>.|TRBV7-2|TRBJ2-7|.
CASSRRPDSYEQYF
TGTGCCAGCAGCCGGAGGCCAGATTCCTACGAGCAGTACTTC
>.|TRBV7-2|TRBJ2-1|.
CASSLVQGTYNEQFF
TGTGCCAGCAGCTTAGTACAGGGTACCTACAATGAGCAGTTCTTC
>TRBD2|TRBV2|TRBJ2-3|.
CASRETSGPTDTQYF
TGTGCCAGCAGGGAGACTAGCGGACCCACAGATACGCAGTATTTT
>.|TRBV6-2/TRBV6-3|TRBJ1-1|.
CASRGQRSPNTEAFF
TGTGCCAGCAGAGGACAGCGGTCCCCGAACACTGAAGCTTTCTTT
>.|TRBV11-2|TRBJ1-1|.
CASTQAGTHNTEAFF
TGTGCCAGCACCCAGGCCGGGACCCACAACACTGAAGCTTTCTTT
>.|TRBV6-1|TRBJ1-2|.
CASSSGVASGGQNYGYTF
TGTGCCAGCAGCTCAGGGGTCGCCAGCGGCGGACAAAACTATGGCTACACCTTC
>.|TRBV5-5|TRBJ1-4|few
CASSSGGAGANEKLFF
TGTGCCAGCAGCTCTGGGGGCGCAGGGGCTAATGAAAAACTGTTTTTT
>.|TRBV29-1|TRBJ2-1|.
CSVDRNFAYNEQFF
TGCAGCGTCGACAGGAACTTCGCCTACAATGAGCAGTTCTTC
>.|TRBV20-1|TRBJ1-2|.
CSASLSVGNGYTF
TGCAGTGCTAGTCTGAGTGTTGGGAATGGCTACACCTTC
>.|TRBV5-5|TRBJ2-4|.
CASSPTPTAPTAKNIQYF
TGTGCCAGCAGCCCTACCCCGACGGCCCCTACTGCCAAAAACATTCAGTACTTC
>TRBD1|TRBV3-1|TRBJ1-5|.
CASSQEGQGSRANQPQHF
TGTGCCAGCAGCCAAGAGGGACAGGGAAGTAGGGCCAATCAGCCCCAGCATTTT
>.|TRBV12-3/TRBV12-4|TRBJ2-3|.
CASSLGRLAGSDTEYF
TGTGCCAGCAGTTTAGGGAGGCTAGCTGGCTCAGATACGGAGTATTTT
>.|TRBV5-6|TRBJ2-7|.
CASSWGILKGNNEQYF
TGTGCCAGCAGCTGGGGCATCCTCAAAGGGAACAATGAGCAGTACTTC
>.|TRBV5-1|TRBJ2-7|.
CASRGEYEQYF
TGCGCCAGCAGGGGAGAATACGAGCAGTACTTC
>.|TRBV20-1|TRBJ1-1|.
CSARDGSNAEAFF
TGCAGTGCTAGAGACGGGAGTAACGCTGAAGCTTTCTTT
>.|TRBV10-3|TRBJ1-2|few
CAIQAVRVGDYGYTF
TGTGCCATACAGGCCGTCCGGGTAGGAGACTATGGCTACACCTTC